This T cell receptor beta chain appears in the sequencing data of a study of T cells after yellow fever vaccination. Study outcomes and limitations: Some clonotypes were seen in both the CD4 and the CD8 compartments. These made up a small share and likely arose from convergent recombination.

One entry per CDR3 protein results from TCRdb running MiXCR on the 5' RACE reads. This sample has about 310,000 distinct CDR3 sequences, with around 3.6% found just once. In this sample, this clonotype turned up a few times. The target antigen is unknown. CDR3 length equals 14 residues. V shed 6 bases and J shed 9 bases, with 20 bases lying between them. Germline-derived CDR1 and CDR2 are MNHEY and SVGAGI. The sequenced sample was PBMCs, obtained on the day of the yellow fever booster vaccination. This clonotype originated in a man in his late teens or twenties who received the YFV17D yellow fever vaccine. The V gene is TRBV6-5, the J gene TRBJ2-5, with a tentative D call TRBD1 (6 bases). CDR3 DNA sequence: TGTGCCAGCAGAGCTTTAGGGGGTCGAACACCCCAGTACTTC. It yields the protein CASRALGGRTPQYF.